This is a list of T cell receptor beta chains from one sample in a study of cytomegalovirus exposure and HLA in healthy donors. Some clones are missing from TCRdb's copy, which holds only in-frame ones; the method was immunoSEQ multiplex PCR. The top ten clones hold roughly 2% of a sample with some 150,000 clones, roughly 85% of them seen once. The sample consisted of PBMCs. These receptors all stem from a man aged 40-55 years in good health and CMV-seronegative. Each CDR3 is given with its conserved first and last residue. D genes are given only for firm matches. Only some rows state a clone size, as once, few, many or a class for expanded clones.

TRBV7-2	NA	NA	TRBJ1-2	CASSLVYRDYGYTF	TGTGCCAGCAGCTTAGTCTACCGGGACTATGGCTACACCTTC
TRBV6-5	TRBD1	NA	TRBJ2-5	CASSSRDRGRETQYF	TGTGCCAGCAGTTCCCGGGACAGGGGTCGAGAGACCCAGTACTTC
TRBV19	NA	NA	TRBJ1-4	CASRNQGVNEKLFF	TGTGCCAGTCGGAACCAAGGAGTTAATGAAAAACTGTTTTTT
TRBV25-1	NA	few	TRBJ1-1	CTSSGVAGENTEAFF	TGTACCAGCAGTGGGGTGGCGGGGGAGAACACTGAAGCTTTCTTT
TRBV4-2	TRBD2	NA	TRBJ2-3	CASSQRLWEGADTQYF	TGTGCCAGCAGCCAACGCCTGTGGGAGGGAGCAGATACGCAGTATTTT
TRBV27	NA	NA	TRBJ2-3	CASSTGTASTDTQYF	TGTGCCAGCAGTACAGGGACGGCTAGCACAGATACGCAGTATTTT
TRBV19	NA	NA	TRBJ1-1	CASINRGIEGLNTEAFF	TGTGCCAGTATCAACCGGGGGATCGAGGGGTTGAACACTGAAGCTTTCTTT
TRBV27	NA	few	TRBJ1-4	CASQDATNEKLFF	TGTGCCAGCCAGGATGCAACTAATGAAAAACTGTTTTTT
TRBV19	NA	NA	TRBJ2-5	CASRGNRPGETQYF	TGTGCCAGTAGGGGGAACAGGCCGGGAGAGACCCAGTACTTC
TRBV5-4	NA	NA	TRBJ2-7	CASSPTQGPPYEQYF	TGTGCCAGCAGCCCGACCCAGGGGCCTCCCTACGAGCAGTACTTC
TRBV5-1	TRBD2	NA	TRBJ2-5	CASSRGLAGVTQYF	TGCGCCAGCAGCCGCGGACTAGCGGGAGTAACCCAGTACTTC
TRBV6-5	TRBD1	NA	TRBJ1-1	CASSLSDRGHTEAFF	TGTGCCAGCAGCCTCTCGGACAGGGGCCACACTGAAGCTTTCTTT
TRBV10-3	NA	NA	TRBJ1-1	CAISGQGTSTEAFF	TGTGCCATCAGTGGCCAGGGGACAAGCACTGAAGCTTTCTTT
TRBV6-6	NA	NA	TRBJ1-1	CASSYSSGDTEAFF	TGTGCCAGCAGTTACTCATCAGGGGACACTGAAGCTTTCTTT
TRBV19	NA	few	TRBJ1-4	CASISTGSYGEKLFF	TGTGCCAGTATCTCAACAGGGTCGTATGGAGAAAAACTGTTTTTT
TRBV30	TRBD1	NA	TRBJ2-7	CACRGTYDYEQYF	TGTGCCTGCAGGGGGACATACGACTACGAGCAGTACTTC
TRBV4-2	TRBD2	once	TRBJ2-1	CASSPTSGSQYNEQFF	TGTGCCAGCAGCCCCACTAGCGGGAGCCAATACAATGAGCAGTTCTTC
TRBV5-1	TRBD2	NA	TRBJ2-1	CASSLGVAGRYNEQFF	TGCGCCAGCAGCTTGGGGGTAGCGGGGAGGTACAATGAGCAGTTCTTC
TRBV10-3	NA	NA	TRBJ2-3	CASGQFASTDTQYF	TGTGCCTCCGGACAGTTTGCTAGCACAGATACGCAGTATTTT
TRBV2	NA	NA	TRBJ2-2	CASSGAHISGELFF	TGTGCCAGCAGTGGGGCACATATCAGCGGGGAGCTGTTTTTT
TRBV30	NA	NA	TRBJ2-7	CAWSDPAGGFLTYEQYF	TGTGCCTGGAGTGACCCAGCGGGCGGATTCCTGACCTACGAGCAGTACTTC
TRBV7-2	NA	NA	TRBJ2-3	CASSRDRANTQYF	TGTGCCAGCAGCCGAGATCGTGCGAATACGCAGTATTTT
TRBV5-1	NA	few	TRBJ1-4	CASHKGQGREKLFF	TGCGCCAGCCATAAGGGGCAGGGCCGAGAAAAACTGTTTTTT
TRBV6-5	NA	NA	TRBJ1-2	CASSPSGGGYGYTF	TGTGCCAGCAGCCCCTCTGGGGGAGGCTATGGCTACACCTTC
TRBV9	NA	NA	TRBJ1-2	CASSSSVGARDGYTF	TGTGCCAGCAGTTCATCCGTGGGGGCGCGGGATGGCTACACCTTC
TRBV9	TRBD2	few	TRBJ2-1	CASSVDGRASNEQFF	TGTGCCAGCAGCGTAGACGGGAGGGCCAGTAATGAGCAGTTCTTC
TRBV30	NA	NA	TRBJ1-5	CAWKTGAVDNQPQHF	TGTGCCTGGAAAACAGGTGCGGTAGACAATCAGCCCCAGCATTTT
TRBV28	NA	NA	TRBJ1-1	CASSWSRGSMNTEAFF	TGTGCCAGCAGTTGGTCAAGAGGCTCTATGAACACTGAAGCTTTCTTT
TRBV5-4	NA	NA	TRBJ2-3	CASSSVPSDTQYF	TGTGCCAGCAGTTCGGTACCTAGCGATACGCAGTATTTT
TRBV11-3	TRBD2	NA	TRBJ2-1	CASSLGGRRPGNEQFF	TGTGCCAGCAGCTTAGGCGGGAGGAGACCGGGGAATGAGCAGTTCTTC
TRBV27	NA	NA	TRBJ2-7	CASSSEAGSSYEQYF	TGTGCCAGCAGTTCGGAGGCTGGAAGCTCCTACGAGCAGTACTTC
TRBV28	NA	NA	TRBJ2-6	CASSLPGLNSGANVLTF	TGTGCCAGCAGTTTACCAGGGCTAAACTCTGGGGCCAACGTCCTGACTTTC
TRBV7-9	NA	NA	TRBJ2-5	CASSVTGGETQYF	TGTGCCAGCAGCGTCACGGGTGGGGAGACCCAGTACTTC
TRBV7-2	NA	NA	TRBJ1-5	CASSPSGNQPQHF	TGTGCCAGCAGCCCTTCGGGCAATCAGCCCCAGCATTTT
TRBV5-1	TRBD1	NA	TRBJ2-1	CASSPRTGSYNEQFF	TGCGCCAGCAGCCCCCGGACAGGGAGCTACAATGAGCAGTTCTTC
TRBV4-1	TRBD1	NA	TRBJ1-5	CASSQGTGWVQHF	TGCGCCAGCAGCCAAGGGACAGGGTGGGTCCAGCATTTT
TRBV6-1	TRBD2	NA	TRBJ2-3	CASKLAGADTQYF	TGTGCCAGCAAACTAGCGGGAGCAGATACGCAGTATTTT
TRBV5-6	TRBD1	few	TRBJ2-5	CASTSPGQGVETQYF	TGTGCCAGCACCTCACCAGGACAGGGGGTCGAGACCCAGTACTTC
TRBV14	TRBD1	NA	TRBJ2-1	CASSQVAWTGSSYNEQFF	TGTGCCAGCAGCCAAGTCGCGTGGACAGGGAGCTCCTACAATGAGCAGTTCTTC
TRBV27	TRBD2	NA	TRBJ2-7	CASSAGGASYEQYF	TGTGCCAGCAGCGCGGGAGGAGCGTCTTACGAGCAGTACTTC
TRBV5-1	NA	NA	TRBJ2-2	CASSFGGTNTGELFF	TGCGCCAGCAGCTTCGGCGGGACGAACACCGGGGAGCTGTTTTTT